This T cell receptor (beta chain) was profiled in a study of spatial heterogeneity in lung cancer. As for the study in general: Sequences of the beta chain were consistently detected in greater numbers than alpha-chain sequences. Raw reads contained each unique TCR and UMI combination more than ten times on average.

In this sample, this clonotype turned up a few times. What it recognizes is unknown. Time point indicated: sample taken at primary tumor resection. The cohort: 65 to 80 early-stage, untreated non-small cell lung cancer patients. From the 5' RACE reads, TCRdb called clonotypes with MiXCR, one entry per CDR3 protein. This table holds about 92,000 distinct CDR3 sequences, approximately 12% found once. General study points: The appearance of ubiquitous expanded tumor TCRs in blood was greater at resection than follow-up.

This CDR3 is built from 15 residues. V shed 2 bases, J shed 2 bases, and the junction held 1 base outside the gene matches. The sequence came from a male donor with early-stage non-small cell lung cancer. The input for sequencing was PBMCs, taken at surgery. The chain is built from TRBV12-3 or TRBV12-4 and TRBJ2-1, with TRBD2 matching 9 bases. The DNA of the CDR3 is TGTGCCAGCAGTTTACGCGGGGGGGCCTACAATGAGCAGTTCTTC. Amino acid sequence: CASSLRGGAYNEQFF.